Sequencing of this TCR beta chain was carried out in a study of shared clonotypes between healthy human individuals (dated by TCRdb to 2020 to 2021). Regarding the study in general: The cohort included a few men and two women between 18 and 49 years of age. Leukapheresis yielded between about 0.94 and 10 billion PBMCs per donor. Libraries were prepared and TCR repertoires were sequenced by different laboratories using diverse techniques, in order to increase sequencing depth and limit assay-specific biases. To estimate repertoire size and how much clonotypes are shared between individuals, the study performed deep sequencing of blood TCR repertoires from five healthy adults. For each donor, CD4 naive and CD4 memory were each given three plates, CD8 naive was given two plates, and CD8 memory was given one plate.

For the CD8 naive samples, CD45RO-negative cells were positively selected for CCR7, yielding a CD45RA+CCR7+ population from which TemRA cells were excluded. The donors were healthy, HIV-negative adults who had no recently reported acute infections or vaccinations. Every donor was a Caucasian adult living in Nashville, Tennessee, USA. Blood was collected by leukapheresis, and PBMCs were isolated by Ficoll-Histopaque density gradient centrifugation and then cryopreserved in liquid nitrogen vapor phase. Purity and quantity of every magnetically sorted T cell population were checked by analytical flow cytometry. Genomic DNA was isolated from each sorted fraction and quantified by UV absorbance on a Nanodrop 2000c. TCR CDR3 regions were amplified from genomic DNA by multiplex PCR using the deep immunoSEQ assay. For each cell subset, the extracted genomic DNA was distributed evenly across all wells of several immunoSEQ 96-well plates, and each plate served as one replicate. For sorted subsets, approximately 210 ng of genomic DNA, equivalent to about 30,000 T cell genomes, went into each replicate PCR. Purified libraries were quantified with a Qubit 3.0 fluorometer, sized on a Bioanalyzer 2100, and re-quantified with the KAPA Library Quantification kit. A separate single-read 150-cycle Illumina NextSeq 550 flow cell was used to sequence each immunoSEQ 96-well plate. In the original analysis: Because only junctional sequences without quality scores were contained in the immunoSEQ output, filtering matching that applied to full-length reads could not be performed. Sequences were annotated with PyIR, a Python wrapper for IgBLAST v1.9, using IMGT germline references to assign V/J genes and CDR3. Reads were removed for weak V/J assignments (E-value above 1e-6), missing CDR3, stop codons, out-of-frame junctions, or ambiguous translated residues. V3J clonotypes were defined as sequences sharing the same inferred V gene, J gene, and CDR3 amino acid sequence. Percentage overlap between repertoires was computed as shared unique clonotypes divided by the size of the smaller repertoire. Richness of each repertoire was evaluated using RTK rarefaction, the Chao1 estimator, and Recon v2.1 estimates of unobserved clonotypes. Generation probabilities were computed with OLGA for all TCRbeta clonotypes obtained by the gDNA method from a handful of donors. TCRdb stores this immuneACCESS table with in-frame sequences only. Part of the clones is absent; in the studies checked, under half of the shortfall reflects unresolved V genes, and no reason is known for the rest. V, J and clone size are taken as reported in that table, and D and trimming were inferred from the DNA itself. This sample holds 760,000 or so clones; around 96% were observed only once. The ten largest clones add up to less than 0.3% of the sample.

Concerning this clone itself: Its antigen is currently not known. Base qualities are missing; no much larger clone stands one base away.

What the work shows at the level of the full study, not this receptor alone: Sampling was restricted to blood, and TCR repertoires in tissues likely differ from the TCR repertoires found in blood. Incomplete sequencing was indicated by rarefaction of sorted-subset datasets, despite the large sequencing depth. The genetic and exposure-history diversity represented was limited by the small number of donors. Compared with non-shared clonotypes, clonotypes shared by all four sorted-subset donors had higher generation probabilities. Based on pairwise subsampling, the degree of clonotype sharing among donors was expected to be affected by sequencing depth. Naive subsets generally had larger estimated clonotype richness than memory subsets did. Across four donors, about 5% of naive CD4, roughly 3.5% of naive CD8, 2% to 2.5% of memory CD4, and approximately 0.4% of memory CD8 clonotypes were shared.

CDR1 and CDR2 were assigned from the germline V gene as SGHRS and YFSETQ. From V the trimming removes 0 bases and from J it removes 3 bases, while the gene matches leave 9 bases of the junction unaccounted for. The CDR3 runs 16 residues from the cysteine to the phenylalanine. The entry retains the CDR3 DNA only, 48 bases that are in frame from base 1. In this chain, TRBV5-1 is recombined with TRBJ2-7; 7 bases in the junction line up with TRBD1. Sequencing was performed on naive CD8+ T cells sorted from blood. What the cell subset or site label conveys for this sample: CD45RA+CCR7+. This TCR came from a young man in good health. The nucleotide sequence reads as follows: TGCGCCAGCAGCTTGGGCCAGGGACAGCCGTACTACGAGCAGTACTTC. This gives the protein CASSLGQGQPYYEQYF.